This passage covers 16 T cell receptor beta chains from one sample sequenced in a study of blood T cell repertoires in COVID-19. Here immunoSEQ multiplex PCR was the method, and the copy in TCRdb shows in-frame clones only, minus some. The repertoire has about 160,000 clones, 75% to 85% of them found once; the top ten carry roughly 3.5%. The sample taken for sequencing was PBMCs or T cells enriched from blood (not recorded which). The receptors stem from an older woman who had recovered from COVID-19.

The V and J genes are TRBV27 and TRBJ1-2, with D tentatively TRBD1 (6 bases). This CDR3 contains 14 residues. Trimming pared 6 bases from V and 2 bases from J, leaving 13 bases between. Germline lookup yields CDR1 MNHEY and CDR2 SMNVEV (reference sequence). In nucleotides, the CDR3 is TGTGCCAGCAGGAGGACAGCCCTGAACTATGGCTACACCTTC. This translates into CASRRTALNYGYTF.

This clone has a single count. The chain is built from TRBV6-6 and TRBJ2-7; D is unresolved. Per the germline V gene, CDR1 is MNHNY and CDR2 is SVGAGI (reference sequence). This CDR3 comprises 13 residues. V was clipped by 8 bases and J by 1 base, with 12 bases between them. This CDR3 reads CASLTQNSYEQYF. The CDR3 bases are TGTGCCAGCTTAACCCAGAATTCCTACGAGCAGTACTTC.

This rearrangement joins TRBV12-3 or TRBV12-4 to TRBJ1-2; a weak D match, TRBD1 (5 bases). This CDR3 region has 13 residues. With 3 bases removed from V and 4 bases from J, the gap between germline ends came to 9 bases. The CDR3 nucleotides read TGTGCCAGCAGTTTTGGGGGGATCTATGGCTACACCTTC. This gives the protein CASSFGGIYGYTF.

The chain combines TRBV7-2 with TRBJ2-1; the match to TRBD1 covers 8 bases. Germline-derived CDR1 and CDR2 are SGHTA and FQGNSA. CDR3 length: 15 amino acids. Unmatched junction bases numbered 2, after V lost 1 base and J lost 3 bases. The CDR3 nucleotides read TGTGCCAGCAGCTTAGACAGGGGGTTCTACAATGAGCAGTTCTTC. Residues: CASSLDRGFYNEQFF.

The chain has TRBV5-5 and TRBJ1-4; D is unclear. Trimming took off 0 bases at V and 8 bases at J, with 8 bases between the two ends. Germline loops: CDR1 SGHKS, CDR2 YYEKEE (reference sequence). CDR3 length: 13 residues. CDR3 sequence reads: CASSLAVLEKLFF. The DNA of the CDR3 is TGTGCCAGCAGCTTGGCAGTTCTGGAAAAACTGTTTTTT.

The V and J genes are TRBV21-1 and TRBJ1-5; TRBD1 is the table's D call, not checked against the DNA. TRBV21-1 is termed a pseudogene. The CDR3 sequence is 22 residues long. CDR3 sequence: CASSEEEPGQGAPPYSNQPQHF. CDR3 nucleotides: TGTGCCAGCAGCGAAGAAGAACCGGGACAGGGGGCGCCCCCTTATAGCAATCAGCCCCAGCATTTT.

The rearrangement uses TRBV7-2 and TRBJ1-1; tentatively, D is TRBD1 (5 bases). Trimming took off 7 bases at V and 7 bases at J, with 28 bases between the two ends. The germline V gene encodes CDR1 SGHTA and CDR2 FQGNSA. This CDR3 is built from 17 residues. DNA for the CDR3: TGTGCCAGCACCTCTTATCCGGGGGGTTTCGAACGAAATGAAGCTTTCTTT. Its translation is CASTSYPGGFERNEAFF.

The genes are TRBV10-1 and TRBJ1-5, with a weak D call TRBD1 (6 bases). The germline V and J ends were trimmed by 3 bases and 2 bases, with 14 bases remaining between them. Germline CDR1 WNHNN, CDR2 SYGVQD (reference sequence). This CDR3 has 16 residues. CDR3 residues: CASSDKGWTGNQPQHF. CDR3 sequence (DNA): TGCGCCAGCAGTGATAAAGGCTGGACAGGCAATCAGCCCCAGCATTTT.

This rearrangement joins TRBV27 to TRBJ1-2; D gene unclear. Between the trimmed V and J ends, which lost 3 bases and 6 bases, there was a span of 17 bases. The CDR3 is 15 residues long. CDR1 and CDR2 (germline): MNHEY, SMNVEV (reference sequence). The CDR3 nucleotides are TGTGCCAGCAGTTTCGTTATGCAGAGACGGGATGGCTACACCTTC. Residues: CASSFVMQRRDGYTF.

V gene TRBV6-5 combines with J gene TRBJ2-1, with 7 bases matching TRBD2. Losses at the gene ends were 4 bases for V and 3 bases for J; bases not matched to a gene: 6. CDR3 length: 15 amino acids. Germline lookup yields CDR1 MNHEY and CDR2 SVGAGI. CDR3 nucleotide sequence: TGTGCCAGCAGTTCACTTACGGGGGGCTACAATGAGCAGTTCTTC. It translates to CASSSLTGGYNEQFF.

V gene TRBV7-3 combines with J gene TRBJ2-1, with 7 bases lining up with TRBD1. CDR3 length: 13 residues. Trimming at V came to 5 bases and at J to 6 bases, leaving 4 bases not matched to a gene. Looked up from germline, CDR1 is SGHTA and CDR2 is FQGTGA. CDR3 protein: CASSPGQTNEQFF. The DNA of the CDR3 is TGTGCCAGCAGCCCGGGACAGACCAATGAGCAGTTCTTC.

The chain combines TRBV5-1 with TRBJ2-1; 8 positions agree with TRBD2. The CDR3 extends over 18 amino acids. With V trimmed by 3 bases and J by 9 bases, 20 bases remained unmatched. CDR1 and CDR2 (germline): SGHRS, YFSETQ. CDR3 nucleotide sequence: TGCGCCAGCAGCTCGGGGCCCCTCCGGGGGGGGCTACTCGGTGAGCAGTTCTTC. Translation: CASSSGPLRGGLLGEQFF.

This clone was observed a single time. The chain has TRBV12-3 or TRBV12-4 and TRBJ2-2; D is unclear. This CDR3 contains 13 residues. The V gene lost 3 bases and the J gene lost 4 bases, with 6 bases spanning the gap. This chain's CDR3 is CASSFRSTGELFF. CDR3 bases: TGTGCCAGCAGTTTTCGGAGCACCGGGGAGCTGTTTTTT.

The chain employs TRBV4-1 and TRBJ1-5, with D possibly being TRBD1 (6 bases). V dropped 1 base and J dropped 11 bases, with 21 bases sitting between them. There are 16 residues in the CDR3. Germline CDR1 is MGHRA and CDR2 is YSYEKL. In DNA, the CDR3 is TGCGCCAGCAGCCAAGTTTATGGGGAAACAGGGTGGTCCCAGCATTTT. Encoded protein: CASSQVYGETGWSQHF.

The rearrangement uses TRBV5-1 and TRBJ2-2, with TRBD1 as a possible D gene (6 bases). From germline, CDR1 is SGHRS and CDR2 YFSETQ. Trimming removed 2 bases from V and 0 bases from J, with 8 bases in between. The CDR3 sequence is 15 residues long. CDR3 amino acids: CASSFKGANTGELFF. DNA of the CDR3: TGCGCCAGCAGCTTCAAGGGGGCGAACACCGGGGAGCTGTTTTTT.

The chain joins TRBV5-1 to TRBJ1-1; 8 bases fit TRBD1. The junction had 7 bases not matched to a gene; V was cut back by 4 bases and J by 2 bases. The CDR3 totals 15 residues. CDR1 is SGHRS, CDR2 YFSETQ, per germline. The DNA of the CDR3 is TGCGCCAGCAGCCAGCTGACAGGGGCTAACACTGAAGCTTTCTTT. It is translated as CASSQLTGANTEAFF.